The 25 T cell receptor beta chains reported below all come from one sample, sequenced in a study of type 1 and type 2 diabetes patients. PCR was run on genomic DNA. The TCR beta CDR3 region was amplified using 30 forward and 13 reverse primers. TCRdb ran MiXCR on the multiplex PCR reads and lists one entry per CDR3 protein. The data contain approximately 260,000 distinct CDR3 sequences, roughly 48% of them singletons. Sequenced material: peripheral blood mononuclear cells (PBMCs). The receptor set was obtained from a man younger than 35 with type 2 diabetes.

CDR3 DNA sequence: TGTGCCAGTAGTCTGACGGCCCGGGAGACCCAGTACTTC. This encodes CASSLTARETQYF. This chain uses TRBV19 with TRBJ2-5; no definite D call. Germline assignment: CDR1 LNHDA and CDR2 SQIVND (reference sequence). V lost 5 bases and J 5 bases, leaving 12 bases between the germline ends. The CDR3 consists of 13 residues.

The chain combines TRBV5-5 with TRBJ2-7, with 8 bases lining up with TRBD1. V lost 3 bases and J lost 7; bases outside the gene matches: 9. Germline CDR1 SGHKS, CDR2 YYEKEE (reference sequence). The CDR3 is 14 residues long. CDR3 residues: CASSWESDRAEQYF. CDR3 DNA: TGTGCCAGCAGCTGGGAATCGGACAGGGCTGAGCAGTACTTC.

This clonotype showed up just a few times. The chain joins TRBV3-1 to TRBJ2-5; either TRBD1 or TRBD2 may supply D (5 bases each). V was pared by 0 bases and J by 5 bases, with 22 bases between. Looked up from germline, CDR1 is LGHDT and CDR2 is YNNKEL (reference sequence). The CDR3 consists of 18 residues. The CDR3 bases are TGTGCCAGCAGCCAAGAAGTTCGGGACCCTCCTCTAGGGGAGACCCAGTACTTC. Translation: CASSQEVRDPPLGETQYF.

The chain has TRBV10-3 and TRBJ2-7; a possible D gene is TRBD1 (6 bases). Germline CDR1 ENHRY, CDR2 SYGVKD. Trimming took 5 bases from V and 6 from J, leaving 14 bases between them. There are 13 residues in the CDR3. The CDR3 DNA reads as TGTGCCATCAGTCGGACAGTGGGCCGCGAGCAGTACTTC. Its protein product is CAISRTVGREQYF.

The CDR3 DNA is TGTGCCAGCAGCGTTCATCCGGGGGTGGAGGATGGCTACACCTTC. Amino acid sequence: CASSVHPGVEDGYTF. V usage is TRBV9 and J usage is TRBJ1-2; D is perhaps TRBD1 (5 bases). This CDR3 is 15 amino acids long. The V and J ends lost 2 bases and 6 bases respectively, with 17 bases between them. Germline CDR1 is SGDLS and CDR2 is YYNGEE.

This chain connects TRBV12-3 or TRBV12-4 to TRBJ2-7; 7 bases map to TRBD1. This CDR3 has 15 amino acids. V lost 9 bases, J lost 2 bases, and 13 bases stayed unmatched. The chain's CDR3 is CASRPVGDRAYEQYF. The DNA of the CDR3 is TGTGCCAGTAGACCGGTCGGGGACAGAGCCTACGAGCAGTACTTC.

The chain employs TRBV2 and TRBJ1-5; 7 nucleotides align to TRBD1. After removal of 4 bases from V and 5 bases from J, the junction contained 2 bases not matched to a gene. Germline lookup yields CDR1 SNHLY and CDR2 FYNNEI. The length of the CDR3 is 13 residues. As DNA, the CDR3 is TGTGCCAGCAGTGGGACAGGCGATCAGCCCCAGCATTTT. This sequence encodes CASSGTGDQPQHF.

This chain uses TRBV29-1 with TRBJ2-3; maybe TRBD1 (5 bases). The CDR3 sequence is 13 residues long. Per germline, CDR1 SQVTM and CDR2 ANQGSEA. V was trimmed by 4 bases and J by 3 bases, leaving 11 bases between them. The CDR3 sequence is CSVGGRATDTQYF. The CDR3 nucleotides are TGCAGCGTTGGGGGCAGGGCAACAGATACGCAGTATTTT.

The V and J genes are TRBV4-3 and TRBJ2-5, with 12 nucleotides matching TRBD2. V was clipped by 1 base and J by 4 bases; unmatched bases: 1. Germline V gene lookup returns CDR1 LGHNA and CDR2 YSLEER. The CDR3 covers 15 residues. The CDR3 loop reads CASSQGTSGVETQYF. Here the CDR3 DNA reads TGCGCCAGCAGCCAAGGGACTAGCGGGGTAGAGACCCAGTACTTC.

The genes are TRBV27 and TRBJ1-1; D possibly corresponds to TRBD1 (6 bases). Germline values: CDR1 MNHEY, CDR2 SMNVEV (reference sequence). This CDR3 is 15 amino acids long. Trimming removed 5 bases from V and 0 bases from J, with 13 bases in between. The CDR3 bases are TGTGCCAGCAGTACCGGGACACAGATGAACACTGAAGCTTTCTTT. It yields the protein CASSTGTQMNTEAFF.

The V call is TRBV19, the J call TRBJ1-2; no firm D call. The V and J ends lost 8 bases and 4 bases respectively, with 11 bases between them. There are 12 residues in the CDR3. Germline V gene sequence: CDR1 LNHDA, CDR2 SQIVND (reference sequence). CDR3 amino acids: CASSLLGYGYTF. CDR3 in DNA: TGTGCCAGTTCCCTCCTAGGCTATGGCTACACCTTC. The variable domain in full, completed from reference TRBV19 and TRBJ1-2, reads DGGITQSPKYLFRKEGQNVTLSCEQNLNHDAMYWYRQDPGQGLRLIYYSQIVNDFQKGDIAEGYSVSREKKESFPLTVTSAQKNPTAFYLCASSLLGYGYTFGSGTRLTVV.

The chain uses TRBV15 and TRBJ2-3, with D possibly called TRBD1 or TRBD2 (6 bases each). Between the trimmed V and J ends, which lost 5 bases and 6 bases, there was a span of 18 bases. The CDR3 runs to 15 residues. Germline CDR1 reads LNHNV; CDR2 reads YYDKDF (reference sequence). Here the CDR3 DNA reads TGTGCCACCAGCCTTAGGGGGGCCGTTAGGGATACGCAGTATTTT. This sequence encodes CATSLRGAVRDTQYF.

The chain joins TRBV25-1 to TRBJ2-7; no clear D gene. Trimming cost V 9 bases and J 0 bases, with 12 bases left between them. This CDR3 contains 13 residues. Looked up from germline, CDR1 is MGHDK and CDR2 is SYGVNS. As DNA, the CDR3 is TGTGCCAGTAGTATAACAGCCTCCTACGAGCAGTACTTC. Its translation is CASSITASYEQYF.

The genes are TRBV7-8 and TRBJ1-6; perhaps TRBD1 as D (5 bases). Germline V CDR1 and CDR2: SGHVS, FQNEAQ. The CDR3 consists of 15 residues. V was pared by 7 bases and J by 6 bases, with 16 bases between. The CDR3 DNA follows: TGTGCCAGCATCCAGTGGGGCAGAACTAATTCACCCCTCCACTTT. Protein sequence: CASIQWGRTNSPLHF.

In DNA, the CDR3 is TGTGCCAGCAGTTTAAATGAGGGAAGAGGCACAGATACGCAGTATTTT. It encodes CASSLNEGRGTDTQYF. This chain uses TRBV12-3 or TRBV12-4 with TRBJ2-3, with a tentative D call TRBD2 (5 bases). The CDR3 is 16 residues long. Between the trimmed V and J ends, which lost 2 bases and 1 base, there was a span of 13 bases.

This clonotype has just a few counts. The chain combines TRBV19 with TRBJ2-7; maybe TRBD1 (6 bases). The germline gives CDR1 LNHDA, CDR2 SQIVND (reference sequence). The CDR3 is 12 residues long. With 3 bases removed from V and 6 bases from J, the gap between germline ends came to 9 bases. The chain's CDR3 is CASSMGTFEQYF. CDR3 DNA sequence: TGTGCCAGTAGTATGGGGACATTCGAGCAGTACTTC.

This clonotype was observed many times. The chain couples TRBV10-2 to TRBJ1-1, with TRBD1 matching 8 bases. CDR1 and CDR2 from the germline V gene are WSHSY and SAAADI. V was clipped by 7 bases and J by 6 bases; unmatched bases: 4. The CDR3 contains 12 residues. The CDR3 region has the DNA TGCGCCAGCACAGGGGGCGAGGCTGAAGCTTTCTTT. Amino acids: CASTGGEAEAFF.

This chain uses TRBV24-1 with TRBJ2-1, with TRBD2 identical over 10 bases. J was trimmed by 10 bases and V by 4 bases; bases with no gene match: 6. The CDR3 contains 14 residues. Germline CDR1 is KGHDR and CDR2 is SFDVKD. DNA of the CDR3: TGTGCCACCAGTGACCTCCCACTAGCGGGAGAGCAGTTCTTC. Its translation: CATSDLPLAGEQFF.

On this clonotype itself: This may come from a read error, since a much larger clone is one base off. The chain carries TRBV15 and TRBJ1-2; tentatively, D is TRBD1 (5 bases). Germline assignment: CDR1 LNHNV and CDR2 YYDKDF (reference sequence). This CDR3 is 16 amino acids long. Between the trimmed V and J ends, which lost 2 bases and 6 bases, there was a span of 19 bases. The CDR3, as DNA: TGTGCCACCAGCAGAAACAATGCAGGGTACCGGAATGGCTACACCTTC. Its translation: CATSRNNAGYRNGYTF.

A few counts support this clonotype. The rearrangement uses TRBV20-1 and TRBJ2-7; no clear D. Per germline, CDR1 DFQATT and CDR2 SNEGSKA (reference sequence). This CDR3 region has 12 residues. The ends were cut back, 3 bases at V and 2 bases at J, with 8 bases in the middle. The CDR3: CSARAPPYEQYF. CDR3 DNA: TGCAGTGCTAGGGCACCGCCCTACGAGCAGTACTTC.

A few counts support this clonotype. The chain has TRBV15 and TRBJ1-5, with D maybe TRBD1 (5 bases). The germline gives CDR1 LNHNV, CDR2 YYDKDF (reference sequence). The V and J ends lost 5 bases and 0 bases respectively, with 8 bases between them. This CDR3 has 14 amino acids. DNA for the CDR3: TGTGCCACCAGCCGGGGGAATAGCAATCAGCCCCAGCATTTT. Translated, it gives CATSRGNSNQPQHF.

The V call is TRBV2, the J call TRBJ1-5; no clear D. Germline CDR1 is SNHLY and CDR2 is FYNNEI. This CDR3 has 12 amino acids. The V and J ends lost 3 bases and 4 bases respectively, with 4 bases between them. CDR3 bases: TGTGCCAGCAGTGAGGCGAATCAGCCCCAGCATTTT. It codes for CASSEANQPQHF.

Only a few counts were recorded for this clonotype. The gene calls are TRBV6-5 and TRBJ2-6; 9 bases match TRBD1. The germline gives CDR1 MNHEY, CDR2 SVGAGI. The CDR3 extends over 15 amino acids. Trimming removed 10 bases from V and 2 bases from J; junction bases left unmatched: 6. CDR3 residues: CAIRQGVTGANVLTF. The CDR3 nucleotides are TGTGCCATCAGACAGGGGGTAACTGGGGCCAACGTCCTGACTTTC.

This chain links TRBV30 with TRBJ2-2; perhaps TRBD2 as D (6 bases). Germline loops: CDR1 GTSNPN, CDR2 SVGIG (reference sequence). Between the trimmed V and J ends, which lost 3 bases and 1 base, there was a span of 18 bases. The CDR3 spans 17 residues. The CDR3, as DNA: TGTGCCTGGAGGGGCCCGGGGGTCCCGGGGAACACCGGGGAGCTGTTTTTT. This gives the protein CAWRGPGVPGNTGELFF.

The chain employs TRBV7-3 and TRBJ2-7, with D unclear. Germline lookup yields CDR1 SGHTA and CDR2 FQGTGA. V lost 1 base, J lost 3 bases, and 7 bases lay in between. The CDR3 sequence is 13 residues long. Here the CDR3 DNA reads TGTGCCAGCAGCTTAAATCTGGGCTACGAGCAGTACTTC. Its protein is CASSLNLGYEQYF.